The 23 T cell receptor beta chains below come from one sample, sequenced in a study of human T cells and chemical hapten exposure. Indicated time point: patch test 3, about 24 weeks after DPC sensitization. This sample's treatment: therapeutic diphenylcyclopropenone sensitization with weekly scalp DPC. TCRdb re-called the RACE reads with MiXCR, one entry per CDR3 protein. This sample has about 90,000 distinct CDR3 sequences, with about a tenth found just once. Sequenced here: whole blood, sampled in connection with sensitization to the hapten diphenylcyclopropenone (DPC). Receptor source: a woman aged 25 to 45 with alopecia areata. Some clones in this sample may be carry-over from other donors' samples.

The J gene is TRBJ2-1, the V gene TRBV4-1; D possibly corresponds to TRBD1 (6 bases). Trimming took off 4 bases at V and 3 bases at J, with 22 bases between the two ends. The CDR3 totals 18 residues. CDR1 is MGHRA and CDR2 is YSYEKL in the germline V gene. The CDR3 nucleotides read TGCGCCAGCAGCCCTATGAGAGACATTTGGGGGCTCTACAATGAGCAGTTCTTC. Encoded protein: CASSPMRDIWGLYNEQFF.

In its sample, this clonotype was seen many times. The CDR3 DNA follows: TGTGCCAGCAGTTATCGATTCATGAACACTGAAGCTTTCTTT. Residues: CASSYRFMNTEAFF. The chain couples TRBV6-5 to TRBJ1-1; unclear D gene. The V gene lost 3 bases and the J gene lost 0 bases, with 8 bases spanning the gap. The CDR3 is 14 amino acids. Germline V gene lookup returns CDR1 MNHEY and CDR2 SVGAGI.

This clonotype occurred many times. CDR3 coding DNA: TGCAGCGTTGTGTGGTTGGGGGGCGAGCAGTACTTC. This translates into CSVVWLGGEQYF. The V and J genes are TRBV29-1 and TRBJ2-7, with D maybe TRBD2 (6 bases). Germline V gives CDR1 SQVTM, CDR2 ANQGSEA. Trimming took off 4 bases at V and 6 bases at J, with 13 bases between the two ends. The CDR3 is 12 residues long.

The V call is TRBV7-9, the J call TRBJ1-2; D may be TRBD1 (6 bases). Germline V gene lookup returns CDR1 SEHNR and CDR2 FQNEAQ (reference sequence). Trimming stripped 7 bases from V and 3 bases from J, with 15 bases between. This CDR3 comprises 14 residues. CDR3 protein: CASNSRGGDYGYTF. CDR3 in DNA: TGTGCCAGCAACTCTAGGGGGGGCGACTATGGCTACACCTTC. The full variable domain, with the rest looked up from reference TRBV7-9 and TRBJ1-2, is DTGVSQNPRHKITKRGQNVTFRCDPISEHNRLYWYRQTLGQGPEFLTYFQNEAQLEKSRLLSDRFSAERPKGSFSTLEIQRTEQGDSAMYLCASNSRGGDYGYTFGSGTRLTVV.

The CDR3 region is CATLPGTAGNTIYF. In DNA form, the CDR3 reads TGTGCCACGCTGCCCGGGACAGCTGGAAACACCATATATTTT. The chain combines TRBV28 with TRBJ1-3; 7 bases align to TRBD1. This CDR3 has 14 residues. The germline V gene encodes CDR1 MDHEN and CDR2 SYDVKM. Trimming cost V 10 bases and J 2 bases; bases outside gene matches: 8.

V usage is TRBV4-1 and J usage is TRBJ1-4; D possibly corresponds to TRBD1 (5 bases). V was clipped by 3 bases and J by 7 bases, with 15 bases between them. In germline, CDR1 is MGHRA, CDR2 YSYEKL. There are 15 residues in the CDR3. CDR3 amino acids: CASSHPQAEGEKLFF. CDR3 in DNA: TGCGCCAGCAGCCACCCACAGGCCGAGGGTGAAAAACTGTTTTTT.

This clonotype was observed many times. The chain links TRBV29-1 to TRBJ1-1; D ambiguous. The CDR3 runs to 12 residues. V was shortened by 6 bases and J by 0 bases, with 8 bases between the two germline ends. Germline CDR1 reads SQVTM; CDR2 reads ANQGSEA. The CDR3 here is CSVSVMNTEAFF. Written as DNA, the CDR3 is TGCAGCGTCTCTGTGATGAACACTGAAGCTTTCTTT.

The chain links TRBV4-3 to TRBJ2-7; 7 bases align to TRBD1. V trimming: 3 bases; J trimming: 0 bases; junction bases outside the gene matches: 5. Germline V lookup: CDR1 LGHNA, CDR2 YSLEER. The CDR3 runs 15 residues. The CDR3 loop is CASSQGQLSSYEQYF. CDR3 DNA sequence: TGCGCCAGCAGCCAGGGACAGTTGAGCTCCTACGAGCAGTACTTC.

The sample holds many counts of this clonotype. J is TRBJ2-1 and V is TRBV2; D may be TRBD1 or TRBD2 (5 bases each). In germline, CDR1 is SNHLY, CDR2 FYNNEI. The CDR3 covers 15 residues. V dropped 3 bases and J dropped 0 bases, with 9 bases sitting between them. CDR3 protein: CASSDPGASYNEQFF. Here the CDR3 DNA reads TGTGCCAGCAGTGATCCCGGGGCCTCCTACAATGAGCAGTTCTTC. The full variable domain, its missing parts supplied by reference TRBV2 and TRBJ2-1, is EPEVTQTPSHQVTQMGQEVILRCVPISNHLYFYWYRQILGQKVEFLVSFYNNEISEKSEIFDDQFSVERPDGSNFTLKIRSTKLEDSAMYFCASSDPGASYNEQFFGPGTRLTVL.

To note about this clonotype: Being one base from a much bigger clone, this may be a read error. The chain has TRBV7-3 and TRBJ2-3; D may be TRBD2 (6 bases). There are 15 residues in the CDR3. Per the germline V gene, CDR1 is SGHTA and CDR2 is FQGTGA. CDR3 sequence reads: CASGFSSGPGDTQYF. The DNA for the CDR3 is TGTGCCAGCGGCTTCAGTAGCGGTCCCGGGGATACGCAGTATTTT.

The V and J genes are TRBV6-6 and TRBJ1-2; TRBD1 matches 9 bases. The germline gives CDR1 MNHNY, CDR2 SVGAGI (reference sequence). With V trimmed by 2 bases and J by 5 bases, 12 bases remained unmatched. The CDR3 has 17 residues. CDR3: CASSYGEAGTGPYGYTF. DNA of the CDR3: TGTGCCAGCAGTTACGGGGAGGCCGGGACAGGGCCATATGGCTACACCTTC.

The chain recombines TRBV2 with TRBJ1-6, with a tentative D call TRBD1 (6 bases). This CDR3 spans 14 amino acids. Trimming took off 3 bases at V and 5 bases at J, with 8 bases between the two ends. Germline V gene lookup returns CDR1 SNHLY and CDR2 FYNNEI. As DNA, the CDR3 is TGTGCCAGCAGTGAGACAGGTCATAATTCACCCCTCCACTTT. Amino acids: CASSETGHNSPLHF.

This clonotype came up many times. This rearrangement joins TRBV14 to TRBJ2-1; D remains ambiguous. The CDR3 covers 14 residues. From germline, CDR1 is SGHDN and CDR2 FVKESK. V was clipped by 3 bases and J by 0 bases, with 6 bases between them. The CDR3 loop reads CASSQGFSYNEQFF. CDR3 in DNA: TGTGCCAGCAGCCAGGGTTTCTCCTACAATGAGCAGTTCTTC.

V gene TRBV28 combines with J gene TRBJ1-6; D remains ambiguous. Germline V lookup: CDR1 MDHEN, CDR2 SYDVKM. Trimming took off 3 bases at V and 5 bases at J, with 11 bases between the two ends. This CDR3 is built from 15 residues. CDR3 sequence: CASSFTQVDNSPLHF. The CDR3 DNA reads as TGTGCCAGCAGTTTCACTCAGGTCGATAATTCACCCCTCCACTTT. Drawing the rest from reference TRBV28 and TRBJ1-6, the complete variable domain is DVKVTQSSRYLVKRTGEKVFLECVQDMDHENMFWYRQDPGLGLRLIYFSYDVKMKEKGDIPEGYSVSREKKERFSLILESASTNQTSMYLCASSFTQVDNSPLHFGNGTRLTVT.

This clonotype was observed many times. The rearrangement joins TRBV2 to TRBJ2-2; D possibly corresponds to TRBD2 (5 bases). Trimming cost V 1 base and J 3 bases, with 6 bases left between them. CDR1 and CDR2 from the germline V gene are SNHLY and FYNNEI. The CDR3 runs 14 residues. The CDR3 reads CASSEGGYTGELFF. The CDR3 nucleotides read TGTGCCAGCAGTGAAGGAGGGTACACCGGGGAGCTGTTTTTT.

This clonotype was counted at least ten times. V is TRBV9 and J is TRBJ2-5; tentatively, D is TRBD1 (5 bases). Trimming pared 0 bases from V and 5 bases from J, leaving 14 bases between. The germline V gene has CDR1 SGDLS and CDR2 YYNGEE. The CDR3 loop spans 15 amino acids. CDR3 protein: CASSVGQGGFETQYF. For the CDR3, the DNA is TGTGCCAGCAGCGTAGGTCAGGGTGGTTTTGAGACCCAGTACTTC.

This chain uses TRBV29-1 with TRBJ2-7, with a tentative D call TRBD2 (5 bases). With 2 bases removed from V and 3 bases from J, the gap between germline ends came to 11 bases. The CDR3 extends over 13 amino acids. Germline CDR1 SQVTM, CDR2 ANQGSEA. This CDR3 reads CSVEWAGVYEQYF. The DNA for the CDR3 is TGCAGCGTTGAATGGGCCGGGGTCTACGAGCAGTACTTC.

This clonotype was seen more than once but under ten times. The V call is TRBV18, the J call TRBJ1-2; D is unresolved. Germline CDR1 reads KGHSH; CDR2 reads LQKENI. The CDR3 contains 13 residues. Trimming cost V 3 bases and J 5 bases, with 10 bases left between them. The CDR3 is CASSPQDTYGYTF. CDR3 bases: TGTGCCAGCTCACCCCAGGATACATATGGCTACACCTTC.

J is TRBJ1-2 and V is TRBV28; the D gene is possibly TRBD1 (6 bases). The CDR3 runs 14 residues. Germline V gives CDR1 MDHEN, CDR2 SYDVKM. V was clipped by 4 bases and J by 3 bases, with 12 bases between them. The CDR3 DNA sequence: TGTGCCAGCAGTTCGGGGGCAGGGGACTATGGCTACACCTTC. It specifies CASSSGAGDYGYTF.

This clonotype was counted ten times or more. The rearrangement links TRBV12-3 or TRBV12-4 to TRBJ2-7; the D is unclear. Trimming removed 3 bases from V and 2 bases from J, with 8 bases in between. The CDR3 contains 13 residues. This CDR3 is CASSFGVTYEQYV. CDR3 bases: TGTGCCAGCAGTTTTGGGGTTACCTACGAGCAGTACGTC.

The sample holds many counts of this clonotype. The chain joins TRBV30 to TRBJ2-3; no definite D call. With 2 bases removed from V and 0 bases from J, the gap between germline ends came to 15 bases. Germline V gene lookup returns CDR1 GTSNPN and CDR2 SVGIG (reference sequence). The CDR3 loop spans 16 amino acids. In DNA, the CDR3 is TGTGCCTGGAGTACGCTACGGAAAGCTAGCACAGATACGCAGTATTTT. It translates to CAWSTLRKASTDTQYF.

This clonotype was seen repeatedly, ten times or more. The chain couples TRBV28 to TRBJ2-2; 11 bases are shared with TRBD1. CDR1 is MDHEN and CDR2 is SYDVKM in the germline V gene. V lost 8 bases to trimming and J lost 7 bases; unmatched junction nucleotides: 6. The CDR3 spans 14 residues. The CDR3 DNA follows: TGTGCCAGCCAGGGACAGGGGGAAGGCGGGGAGCTGTTTTTT. Translation: CASQGQGEGGELFF.

This clonotype was seen at least ten times. This chain links TRBV29-1 with TRBJ2-5, with D possibly being TRBD1 (6 bases). The germline V gene encodes CDR1 SQVTM and CDR2 ANQGSEA. Trimming pared 3 bases from V and 2 bases from J, leaving 10 bases between. This CDR3 is 13 amino acids long. The CDR3 nucleotides read TGCAGCGTTGAGGACAGTGCACAAGAGACCCAGTACTTC. Encoded protein: CSVEDSAQETQYF.